Following are 21 T cell receptor beta chains from one sample sequenced in a study of vaccination and CD4 T cells after COVID-19. For these TCRs, the target antigens are not known. Treatment meaning: approximately 9-day PBMC culture with coronavirus spike peptide pools or control peptides (ViraFEST assay). The Oncomine TCR Beta short-read assay sequenced DNA from cultured CD4+ T cells. TCRdb re-derived calls from the PCR reads in MiXCR, one entry per CDR3 protein. The profile shows 4,000 to 4,500 distinct CDR3 sequences, over 30% of them singletons. Sequencing was performed on CD4+ T cells from blood, cultured in vitro. The receptors stem from a human donor who had recovered from COVID-19.

In its sample, this clonotype was seen a few times. The genes are TRBV7-2 and TRBJ2-7; D not resolved. The CDR3 sequence is 13 residues long. From germline, CDR1 is SGHTA and CDR2 FQGNSA. V was trimmed by 2 bases and J by 3 bases, leaving 8 bases between them. CDR3 loop: CASSLRASYEQYF. In nucleotides, the CDR3 is TGTGCCAGCAGCTTAAGGGCTAGCTACGAGCAGTACTTC.

This clonotype appeared a few times. The chain uses TRBV12-3 or TRBV12-4 and TRBJ1-2; D is possibly TRBD1 (6 bases). The ends were cut back, 2 bases at V and 6 bases at J, with 16 bases in the middle. The CDR3 sequence is 15 residues long. CDR3 sequence (DNA): TGTGCCAGCAGTTTAAAACCATACAGGGCAAATGGCTACACCTTC. It yields the protein CASSLKPYRANGYTF.

This clonotype was recorded a few times. This chain joins TRBV11-2 and TRBJ2-7, with no clear D. Between the trimmed V and J ends, which lost 0 bases and 0 bases, there was a span of 9 bases. CDR1 is SGHAT and CDR2 is FQNNGV in the germline V gene. The CDR3 spans 15 residues. The CDR3 DNA sequence: TGTGCCAGCAGCTTAGATGGCGGCTTCTCCTACGAGCAGTACTTC. It translates to CASSLDGGFSYEQYF.

The chain is built from TRBV7-9 and TRBJ1-6; D may be TRBD1 (6 bases). Germline V gene sequence: CDR1 SEHNR, CDR2 FQNEAQ (reference sequence). There are 15 residues in the CDR3. The V and J ends lost 6 bases and 7 bases respectively, with 16 bases between them. CDR3 sequence reads: CASSSAGELNSPLHF. The CDR3 nucleotides read TGTGCCAGCAGTTCAGCAGGGGAATTGAATTCACCCCTCCACTTT.

The gene calls are TRBV9 and TRBJ2-3, with 8 bases fitting TRBD2. The CDR3 contains 18 residues. V was pared by 2 bases and J by 7 bases, with 18 bases of the junction left unmatched. CDR1 and CDR2 from the germline V gene are SGDLS and YYNGEE. The CDR3 sequence: CASSVLGGAGAGLYTQYF. CDR3 bases: TGTGCCAGCAGCGTCCTGGGGGGAGCGGGAGCCGGGTTGTATACGCAGTATTTT.

By its share, this clonotype is medium-sized (0.01 to 0.1%). V gene TRBV11-2 combines with J gene TRBJ2-7; 7 bases line up with TRBD1. Trimming took 0 bases from V and 4 from J; bases not matched to a gene: 9. CDR3 length equals 16 residues. The germline CDR1 and CDR2 sequences are SGHAT and FQNNGV. CDR3 residues: CASSLDGPGGLYEQYF. In nucleotides, the CDR3 is TGTGCCAGCAGCTTAGATGGTCCAGGGGGTCTGTACGAGCAGTACTTC.

V gene TRBV11-1 combines with J gene TRBJ2-5; 10 bases align to TRBD2. This CDR3 contains 14 residues. Losses at the gene ends were 6 bases for V and 5 bases for J; bases not matched to a gene: 6. Per the germline V gene, CDR1 is SGHAT and CDR2 is FQDESV (reference sequence). The CDR3 loop reads CASRLAGARETQYF. CDR3 nucleotides: TGTGCCAGCAGGCTAGCGGGGGCCCGGGAGACCCAGTACTTC.

V is TRBV6-5 and J is TRBJ2-1; TRBD2 agrees at 7 bases. Germline values: CDR1 MNHEY, CDR2 SVGAGI. The CDR3 totals 17 residues. Trimming removed 3 bases from V and 2 bases from J; junction bases left unmatched: 10. The CDR3 protein is CASSYLGGSLTYNEQFF. CDR3 DNA sequence: TGTGCCAGCAGTTATTTGGGCGGGAGCCTAACCTACAATGAGCAGTTCTTC.

Remarks on this clonotype: Since no conserved phenylalanine or tryptophan closes the CDR3, a read error is the likely cause. The chain couples TRBV24-1 to TRBJ1-2; unclear D gene. Trimming stripped 1 base from V and 8 bases from J, with 13 bases between. Germline CDR1 reads KGHDR; CDR2 reads SFDVKD. CDR3 length equals 14 residues. The CDR3 here is CATSDLATPKGYTL. DNA for the CDR3: TGTGCCACCAGTGATTTAGCGACACCGAAGGGCTACACCCTC.

This clonotype showed up just a few times. The CDR3 loop is CASRDEGGSGYGYTF. CDR3 coding DNA: TGTGCCAGCAGGGACGAAGGGGGCTCAGGGTATGGCTACACCTTC. The J gene is TRBJ1-2, the V gene TRBV2; 7 nucleotides line up with TRBD1. With 6 bases clipped from V and 5 bases from J, the junction kept 12 bases outside the gene matches. There are 15 residues in the CDR3. Germline V gene lookup returns CDR1 SNHLY and CDR2 FYNNEI. The full variable domain, rest sourced from reference TRBV2 and TRBJ1-2, is EPEVTQTPSHQVTQMGQEVILRCVPISNHLYFYWYRQILGQKVEFLVSFYNNEISEKSEIFDDQFSVERPDGSNFTLKIRSTKLEDSAMYFCASRDEGGSGYGYTFGSGTRLTVV.

In this sample, this clonotype is hyperexpanded. This sequence joins TRBV24-1 and TRBJ1-4; D may be TRBD1 (6 bases). Germline V gene data show CDR1 as KGHDR and CDR2 as SFDVKD. V was trimmed by 2 bases and J by 8 bases, leaving 14 bases between them. The CDR3 length is 15 residues. The CDR3 sequence is CATSDSRGPGEKLFF. CDR3 nucleotide sequence: TGTGCCACCAGTGATTCCAGGGGACCCGGGGAAAAACTGTTTTTT.

The V and J genes are TRBV7-3 and TRBJ2-1; 9 bases agree with TRBD2. There are 15 residues in the CDR3. The junction had 10 bases not matched to a gene; V was cut back by 6 bases and J by 7 bases. The germline V gene encodes CDR1 SGHTA and CDR2 FQGTGA. CDR3 loop: CASSPASGRSNEQFF. The CDR3 DNA is TGTGCCAGCAGTCCTGCCAGCGGGAGGTCTAATGAGCAGTTCTTC.

The V gene is TRBV5-4, the J gene TRBJ2-5; D is possibly TRBD1 (5 bases). The CDR3 contains 15 residues. Germline assignment: CDR1 SGHNT and CDR2 YYREEE (reference sequence). The ends were cut back, 4 bases at V and 1 base at J, with 14 bases in the middle. Here the CDR3 reads CASSNPGNAQETQYF. CDR3 DNA sequence: TGTGCCAGCAGCAACCCAGGGAATGCCCAAGAGACCCAGTACTTC.

The chain combines TRBV2 with TRBJ1-2, with D tentatively TRBD1 (6 bases). The CDR3 sequence is 12 residues long. Trimming took off 6 bases at V and 8 bases at J, with 13 bases between the two ends. Germline lookup yields CDR1 SNHLY and CDR2 FYNNEI. CDR3 in amino acids: CASSHGQLGYTF. DNA for the CDR3: TGTGCCAGCAGCCACGGACAGCTCGGCTACACCTTC.

This clonotype was found a few times. The chain recombines TRBV6-1 with TRBJ1-6; D is perhaps TRBD1 (5 bases). CDR1 is MNHNS and CDR2 is SASEGT in the germline V gene. V lost 3 bases and J lost 11, with 17 bases in between. This CDR3 region has 15 residues. CDR3 amino acids: CASSEQTKGTTPLHF. The CDR3 nucleotides are TGTGCCAGCAGTGAGCAGACAAAAGGGACGACACCCCTCCACTTT.

The V call is TRBV18, the J call TRBJ2-3; D unclear. Germline V lookup: CDR1 KGHSH, CDR2 LQKENI. V was cut by 0 bases and J by 4 bases, with 8 bases left in between. The CDR3 is 14 residues long. Written as DNA, the CDR3 is TGTGCCAGCTCACCACCGGCCTGGCCAGATACGCAGTATTTT. Amino acids: CASSPPAWPDTQYF.

The rearrangement uses TRBV4-1 and TRBJ2-6, with 9 bases lining up with TRBD1. V was clipped by 4 bases and J by 2 bases; unmatched bases: 6. Germline CDR1 reads MGHRA; CDR2 reads YSYEKL. The CDR3 extends over 17 amino acids. CDR3 coding DNA: TGCGCCAGCAGCCTGAAGGGACAGGGCACTGGGGCCAACGTCCTGACTTTC. Amino acids: CASSLKGQGTGANVLTF.

The CDR3 region is CASSINPGSPDTQYF. The CDR3 nucleotides are TGTGCCAGCAGCATAAACCCAGGTTCCCCAGATACGCAGTATTTT. V and J are TRBV5-8 and TRBJ2-3; D gene uncertain. Deletions cut 4 bases from V and 4 bases from J, with 16 bases between. The CDR3 length is 15 residues. Germline CDR1 is SGHTS and CDR2 is YDEGEE.

As concerns this clonotype: This may come from a read error, since a much larger clone is one base off. This rearrangement joins TRBV5-8 to TRBJ1-2, with TRBD1 identical over 8 bases. Germline CDR1 is SGHTS and CDR2 is YDEGEE. This CDR3 is built from 16 residues. This CDR3 reads CASSLFFSRGRVGYIF. CDR3 bases: TGTGCCAGCAGCTTGTTCTTTAGCAGGGGGCGCGTTGGCTACATCTTC.

This clonotype counts as large (0.1 to 1%). The chain joins TRBV2 to TRBJ1-1; D gene uncertain. V was shortened by 1 base and J by 11 bases, with 14 bases between the two germline ends. Germline V gene sequence: CDR1 SNHLY, CDR2 FYNNEI. The CDR3 has 13 residues. The CDR3 loop is CASSEESWLHAFF. CDR3 bases: TGTGCCAGCAGTGAAGAATCGTGGTTACACGCTTTCTTT.

V is TRBV20-1 and J is TRBJ2-5; D call uncertain. Germline CDR1 DFQATT, CDR2 SNEGSKA (reference sequence). The ends were cut back, 3 bases at V and 4 bases at J, with 15 bases in the middle. The CDR3 sequence is 14 residues long. The CDR3 DNA follows: TGCAGTGCTAGTTGGTTTCCAACGGGAGAGACCCAGTACTTC. This encodes CSASWFPTGETQYF.